The source of this T cell receptor beta chain is a study of radiotherapy plus CTLA-4 blockade in lung cancer. Turning to the study itself: Objective responses were seen in around 17% of patients, disease control in more than 30%. Points from the study as a whole: Radiotherapy plus ipilimumab was followed by expansion in blood of tumor-derived TCR clones. Reported findings show early blood T cell clone dynamics, with interferon-beta, best predicted response.

On this clone itself: No antigen is known for it.

Sequencing used immunoSEQ multiplex PCR; TCRdb keeps in-frame clones, though not all of them. This table holds about 81,000 clones, around 72% found once. The CDR3 has 13 residues. Germline V gene sequence: CDR1 LNHNV, CDR2 YYDKDF (reference sequence). Trimming took off 3 bases at V and 7 bases at J, with 10 bases between the two ends. Participants had chemo-refractory metastatic non-small-cell lung cancer and were treated with focal radiation plus ipilimumab CTLA-4 blockade. The chain employs TRBV15 and TRBJ1-5; perhaps TRBD1 as D (5 bases). The sequence was obtained from a human donor with non-small cell lung cancer that progressed on radiotherapy plus ipilimumab. Sequenced here: peripheral blood, sampled from a patient treated with radiotherapy plus ipilimumab. The CDR3 region has the DNA TGTGCCACCAGCAGGGACTGGGACCAGCCCCAGCATTTT. Residues: CATSRDWDQPQHF.